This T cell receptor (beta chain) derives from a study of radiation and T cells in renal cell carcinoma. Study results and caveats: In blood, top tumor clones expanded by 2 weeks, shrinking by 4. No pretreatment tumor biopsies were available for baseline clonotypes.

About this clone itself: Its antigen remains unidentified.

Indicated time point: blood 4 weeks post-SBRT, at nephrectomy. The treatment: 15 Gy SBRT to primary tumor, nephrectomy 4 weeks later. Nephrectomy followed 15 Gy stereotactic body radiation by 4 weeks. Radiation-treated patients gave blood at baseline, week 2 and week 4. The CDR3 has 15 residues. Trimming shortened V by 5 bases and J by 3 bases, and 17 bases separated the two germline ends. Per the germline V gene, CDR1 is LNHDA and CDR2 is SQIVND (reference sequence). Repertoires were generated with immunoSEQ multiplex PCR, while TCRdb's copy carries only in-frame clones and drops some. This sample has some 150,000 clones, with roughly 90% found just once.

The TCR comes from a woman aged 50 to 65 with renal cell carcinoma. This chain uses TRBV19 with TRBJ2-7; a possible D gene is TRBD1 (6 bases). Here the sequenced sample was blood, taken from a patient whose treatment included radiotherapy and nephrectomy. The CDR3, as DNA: TGTGCCAGTAGTCCGGACAGTGCATCCCTCTACGAGCAGTACTTC. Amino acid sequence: CASSPDSASLYEQYF.